The 18 T cell receptor beta chains listed next were all sequenced from one sample in a study of technical replicates of blood from several donors. The protocol was immunoSEQ multiplex PCR, while the TCRdb copy is restricted to in-frame clones and leaves out a portion. The sample has 85,000 to 90,000 clones; 92% are singletons. Source material: T cells isolated from PBMCs. The receptors shown here come from a human donor in good health.

The chain uses TRBV5-8 and TRBJ1-2; D gene ambiguous. V lost 7 bases to trimming and J lost 6 bases, with 7 bases between them. Germline CDR1 and CDR2: SGHTS and YDEGEE. The length of the CDR3 is 10 residues. The CDR3 DNA reads TGTGCCAGCGGGAGAAATGGCTACACCTTC. Translating gives CASGRNGYTF.

The chain joins TRBV2 to TRBJ1-5; TRBD1 might be the D (6 bases). The V and J ends lost 6 bases and 3 bases respectively, with 15 bases between them. The germline gives CDR1 SNHLY, CDR2 FYNNEI. The CDR3 totals 15 residues. The CDR3 protein is CASRPGTSTNQPQHF. The CDR3 DNA reads TGTGCCAGCAGGCCGGGGACATCCACCAATCAGCCCCAGCATTTT.

This clone has a handful of counts. This chain links TRBV6-5 with TRBJ2-5, with 7 bases aligning to TRBD1. From germline, CDR1 is MNHEY and CDR2 SVGAGI. The CDR3 is made up of 15 amino acids. V dropped 7 bases and J dropped 5; count of bases not matched to a gene: 13. The CDR3 bases are TGTGCCAGCATTCCCTCCAGGGGGTCAGGGGAGACCCAGTACTTC. It encodes CASIPSRGSGETQYF.

This clone showed up just once. This chain uses TRBV7-9 with TRBJ2-1; D not certain. Trimming pared 4 bases from V and 4 bases from J, leaving 5 bases between. The CDR3 extends over 12 amino acids. CDR1 SEHNR and CDR2 FQNEAQ come from the germline V gene (reference sequence). CDR3 amino acids: CASSSGYNEQFF. The CDR3 nucleotides read TGTGCCAGCAGCTCCGGTTACAATGAGCAGTTCTTC. The variable domain in full, completed from reference TRBV7-9 and TRBJ2-1, reads DTGVSQNPRHKITKRGQNVTFRCDPISEHNRLYWYRQTLGQGPEFLTYFQNEAQLEKSRLLSDRFSAERPKGSFSTLEIQRTEQGDSAMYLCASSSGYNEQFFGPGTRLTVL.

The rearrangement links TRBV27 to TRBJ2-5, with D tentatively TRBD2 (6 bases). The CDR3 spans 15 residues. From germline, CDR1 is MNHEY and CDR2 SMNVEV (reference sequence). Trimming took 6 bases from V and 2 from J, leaving 16 bases between them. The CDR3 loop reads CASREGSGVQETQYF. CDR3 coding DNA: TGTGCCAGCAGAGAAGGATCGGGAGTACAAGAGACCCAGTACTTC.

The rearrangement uses TRBV11-3 and TRBJ2-1; 7 bases line up with TRBD2. Germline assignment: CDR1 SGHNT and CDR2 YENEEA. Trimming at V came to 5 bases and at J to 10 bases, leaving 14 bases not matched to a gene. CDR3 length equals 15 residues. The CDR3 bases are TGTGCCAGCAGCCCGTGGGCGGGAGCCGCGCGGGAGCAGTTCTTC. Its protein is CASSPWAGAAREQFF.

This clone was counted once. The genes are TRBV29-1 and TRBJ2-7; 8 bases are shared with TRBD1. V lost 7 bases to trimming and J lost 7 bases; unmatched junction nucleotides: 15. Germline CDR1 is SQVTM and CDR2 is ANQGSEA. The CDR3 consists of 14 residues. The CDR3 reads CSDKTGGRLEEQYF. CDR3 sequence (DNA): TGCAGCGACAAAACAGGGGGAAGGCTGGAAGAGCAGTACTTC.

About this clone itself: In the same sample, other DNA sequences code for this CDR3. The V gene is TRBV20-1, the J gene TRBJ2-7; TRBD2 might be the D (5 bases). Trimming stripped 6 bases from V and 2 bases from J, with 8 bases between. There are 11 residues in the CDR3. Germline CDR1 DFQATT, CDR2 SNEGSKA (reference sequence). Here the CDR3 reads CSARDTYEQYF. CDR3 DNA sequence: TGCAGTGCGAGGGATACCTACGAGCAGTACTTC.

The V and J genes are TRBV28 and TRBJ2-7; TRBD2 might be the D (5 bases). Between the trimmed V and J ends, which lost 5 bases and 7 bases, there was a span of 15 bases. This CDR3 contains 13 residues. CDR1 and CDR2 from the germline V gene are MDHEN and SYDVKM. For the CDR3, the DNA is TGTGCCAGCAGTCGATACCTGACGGGAGAGCAGTACTTC. Translated, it gives CASSRYLTGEQYF.

This clone has a single count. The chain joins TRBV10-2 to TRBJ2-1, with TRBD2 matching 8 bases. The CDR3 spans 15 residues. The trim removed 11 bases at V and 7 bases at J, leaving 16 bases unmatched. In germline, CDR1 is WSHSY, CDR2 SAAADI. The CDR3 region is CAAISTSVGLNEQFF. The DNA for the CDR3 is TGCGCCGCCATCTCGACTAGCGTCGGGTTAAATGAGCAGTTCTTC.

The chain couples TRBV15 to TRBJ2-3, with 8 bases lining up with TRBD2. With 3 bases clipped from V and 4 bases from J, the junction kept 6 bases outside the gene matches. The CDR3 has 15 amino acids. CDR1 is LNHNV and CDR2 is YYDKDF in the germline V gene (reference sequence). The CDR3, as DNA: TGTGCCACCAGCAGGGGAAGCGGGGGACCAGATACGCAGTATTTT. The encoded protein is CATSRGSGGPDTQYF.

The chain recombines TRBV2 with TRBJ2-3, with D hard to call. Germline CDR1 reads SNHLY; CDR2 reads FYNNEI. This CDR3 contains 13 residues. The V gene lost 3 bases and the J gene lost 0 bases, with 4 bases spanning the gap. The DNA of the CDR3 is TGTGCCAGCAGTGACCCTAGCACAGATACGCAGTATTTT. Translated, it gives CASSDPSTDTQYF.

The V gene is TRBV7-2, the J gene TRBJ1-5; possibly TRBD1 for D (6 bases). The germline V gene encodes CDR1 SGHTA and CDR2 FQGNSA. The CDR3 runs 14 residues. Trimming took off 4 bases at V and 2 bases at J, with 9 bases between the two ends. The DNA for the CDR3 is TGTGCCAGCAGCTACCCAGGGGGCAATCAGCCCCAGCATTTT. This gives the protein CASSYPGGNQPQHF.

This chain uses TRBV30 with TRBJ2-1; D is possibly TRBD1 (6 bases). V lost 3 bases and J 3 bases, leaving 15 bases between the germline ends. Germline CDR1 and CDR2: GTSNPN and SVGIG (reference sequence). The CDR3 is made up of 15 amino acids. CDR3: CAWRGNGGDYNEQFF. The CDR3 DNA reads TGTGCCTGGAGGGGCAATGGGGGCGACTACAATGAGCAGTTCTTC.

This clone was seen just once. The chain carries TRBV4-2 and TRBJ2-5, with 9 bases that match TRBD2. CDR1 is LGHNA and CDR2 is YNFKEQ in the germline V gene. The CDR3 totals 18 residues. V was pared by 5 bases and J by 1 base, with 14 bases of the junction left unmatched. DNA for the CDR3: TGTGCCAGCAGCTCGGCGGGAGGGATTAGGGAGGGCCAAGAGACCCAGTACTTC. Translation: CASSSAGGIREGQETQYF.

This chain connects TRBV11-1 to TRBJ2-7; 12 bases match TRBD2. Germline CDR1 and CDR2: SGHAT and FQDESV (reference sequence). V lost 5 bases and J lost 2; bases outside the gene matches: 4. CDR3 length equals 15 residues. This CDR3 is CASSRLAGAPYEQYF. The CDR3 DNA follows: TGTGCCAGCAGCCGACTAGCGGGGGCTCCCTACGAGCAGTACTTC.

This clone was seen a single time. DNA of the CDR3: TGTGCCAGCAGCCCGAGACTAGCGGGAGTCTACAATGAGCAGTTCTTC. It yields the protein CASSPRLAGVYNEQFF. The chain carries TRBV4-2 and TRBJ2-1; 12 bases fit TRBD2. The CDR3 totals 16 residues. Germline CDR1 is LGHNA and CDR2 is YNFKEQ. V was clipped by 4 bases and J by 3 bases; unmatched bases: 4.

The J gene is TRBJ1-6, the V gene TRBV27; 7 bases agree with TRBD1. Germline CDR1 reads MNHEY; CDR2 reads SMNVEV (reference sequence). J was trimmed by 9 bases and V by 5 bases; bases with no gene match: 13. The CDR3 sequence is 16 residues long. The CDR3 coding sequence is TGTGCCAGCAGTAGGAGACAGGGAGGAGTGTTTTCACCCCTCCACTTT. This translates into CASSRRQGGVFSPLHF.